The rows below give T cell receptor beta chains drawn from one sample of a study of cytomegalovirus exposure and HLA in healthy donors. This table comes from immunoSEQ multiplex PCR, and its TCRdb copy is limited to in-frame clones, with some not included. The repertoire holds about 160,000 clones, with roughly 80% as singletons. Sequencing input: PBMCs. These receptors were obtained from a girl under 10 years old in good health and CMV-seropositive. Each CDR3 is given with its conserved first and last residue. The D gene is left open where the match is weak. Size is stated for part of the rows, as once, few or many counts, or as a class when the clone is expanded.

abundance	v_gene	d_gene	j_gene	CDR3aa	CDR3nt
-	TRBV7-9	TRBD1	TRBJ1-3	CASSLFGQGYSSGNTIYF	TGTGCCAGCAGCTTATTCGGACAGGGGTACTCCTCTGGAAACACCATATATTTT
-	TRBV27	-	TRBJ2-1	CASSQYNEQFF	TGTGCCAGCAGTCAATACAATGAGCAGTTCTTC
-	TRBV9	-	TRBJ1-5	CASSPRGGGFDSNQPQHF	TGTGCCAGCAGCCCCCGAGGCGGGGGGTTCGATAGCAATCAGCCCCAGCATTTT
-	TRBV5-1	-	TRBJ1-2	CASSFDRTDAGYTF	TGCGCCAGCAGCTTTGACAGGACTGATGCTGGCTACACCTTC
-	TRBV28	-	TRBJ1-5	CASSLKYRARVEPQHF	TGTGCCAGCAGTTTAAAGTACAGGGCGCGGGTTGAGCCCCAGCATTTT
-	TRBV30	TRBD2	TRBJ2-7	CAWSSLAGVGEQYF	TGTGCCTGGAGTTCTTTAGCGGGAGTCGGCGAGCAGTACTTC
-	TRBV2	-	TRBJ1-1	CASTDMNTEAFF	TGTGCCAGCACCGACATGAACACTGAAGCTTTCTTT
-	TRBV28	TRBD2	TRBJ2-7	CASSLSGSQNEQYF	TGTGCCAGCAGTTTGAGCGGGAGCCAGAACGAGCAGTACTTC
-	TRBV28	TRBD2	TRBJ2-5	CASSLVLAGGPETQYF	TGTGCCAGCAGTCTAGTACTAGCGGGAGGGCCGGAGACCCAGTACTTC
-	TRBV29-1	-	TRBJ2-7	CSVEEGPEQYF	TGCAGCGTTGAAGAGGGGCCCGAGCAGTACTTC
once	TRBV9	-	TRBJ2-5	CASSSTAPGETQYF	TGTGCCAGCAGCTCCACAGCCCCTGGGGAGACCCAGTACTTC
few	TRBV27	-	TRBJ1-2	CASPSGGNEYGYTF	TGTGCCAGCCCCTCGGGGGGGAACGAGTATGGCTACACCTTC
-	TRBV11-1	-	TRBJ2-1	CASSFDGVSYNEQFF	TGTGCCAGCAGCTTTGACGGAGTCTCCTACAATGAGCAGTTCTTC
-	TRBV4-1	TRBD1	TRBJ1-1	CASSRIPGGTEAFF	TGCGCCAGCAGCCGCATTCCAGGGGGCACTGAAGCTTTCTTT
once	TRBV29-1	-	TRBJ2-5	CSVLGGTGLYGETQYF	TGCAGCGTCTTGGGCGGTACAGGGCTGTATGGGGAGACCCAGTACTTC
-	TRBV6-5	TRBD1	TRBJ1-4	CASSLNPGTGKKLFF	TGTGCCAGCAGCCTTAACCCCGGGACAGGCAAAAAACTGTTTTTT
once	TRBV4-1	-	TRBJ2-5	CASSLLGGQETQYF	TGCGCCAGCAGCCTTCTAGGGGGCCAAGAGACCCAGTACTTC
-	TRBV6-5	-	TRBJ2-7	CASSYGVISGEQYF	TGTGCCAGCAGTTACGGAGTCATCTCCGGCGAGCAGTACTTC
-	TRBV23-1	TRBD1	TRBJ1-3	CASSHYDRDHSGNTIYF	TGCGCCAGCAGTCACTACGACAGGGATCACTCTGGAAACACCATATATTTT
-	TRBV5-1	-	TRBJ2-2	CASSLAPSLSGELFF	TGCGCCAGCAGCTTGGCCCCGAGCCTTTCCGGGGAGCTGTTTTTT
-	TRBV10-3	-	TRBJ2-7	CAISGPGQAEQYF	TGTGCCATCAGTGGTCCAGGGCAAGCCGAGCAGTACTTC
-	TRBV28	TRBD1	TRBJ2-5	CASSLGTGGQETQYF	TGTGCCAGCAGTTTAGGGACAGGGGGCCAAGAGACCCAGTACTTC
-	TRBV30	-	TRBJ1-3	CACQEGSSGNTIYF	TGTGCCTGCCAAGAAGGGAGCTCTGGAAACACCATATATTTT
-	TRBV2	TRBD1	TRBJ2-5	CASSPDRGARTQYF	TGTGCCAGCAGTCCCGACAGGGGGGCAAGGACCCAGTACTTC
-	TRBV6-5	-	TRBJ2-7	CASSPEGAYEQYF	TGTGCCAGCAGCCCCGAGGGGGCCTACGAGCAGTACTTC
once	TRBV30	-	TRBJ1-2	CAWSSILGEVGYTF	TGTGCCTGGAGCTCAATCCTGGGGGAGGTTGGCTACACCTTC